Listed below are T cell receptor beta chains from one sample, sequenced in a study of cytomegalovirus exposure and HLA in healthy donors. Generated by immunoSEQ multiplex PCR, the TCRdb table keeps only in-frame clones and is missing some. The sample totals roughly 53,000 clones; its top ten clones hold around 11%. The sequencing input was PBMCs. Receptors originate from a man aged 18 to 35 in good health and CMV-seropositive. Each CDR3 is given with its conserved first and last residue. The D gene is left open where the match is weak.

d_gene: .
j_gene: TRBJ2-7
v_gene: TRBV6-1
CDR3nt: TGTGCCAGCAGTGAAGGTAGCTGGTCCTACGAGCAGTACTTC
CDR3aa: CASSEGSWSYEQYF

d_gene: TRBD1
j_gene: TRBJ1-5
v_gene: TRBV27
CDR3nt: TGTGCCAGCAGATACAGGGGGCCCCATAGCAATCAGCCCCAGCATTTT
CDR3aa: CASRYRGPHSNQPQHF

d_gene: .
j_gene: TRBJ2-6
v_gene: TRBV4-2
CDR3nt: TGTGCCAGCAGCGGGGCTCCCTCTGGGGCCAACGTCCTGACTTTC
CDR3aa: CASSGAPSGANVLTF

d_gene: .
j_gene: TRBJ1-5
v_gene: TRBV4-1
CDR3nt: TGCGCCAGCAGCCAAGACCCGACAGTTCTTAGCAATCAGCCCCAGCATTTT
CDR3aa: CASSQDPTVLSNQPQHF

d_gene: TRBD1
j_gene: TRBJ2-7
v_gene: TRBV9
CDR3nt: TGTGCCAGCAGCGTTGGACAGGGTAACTACGAGCAGTACTTC
CDR3aa: CASSVGQGNYEQYF

d_gene: TRBD2
j_gene: TRBJ2-5
v_gene: TRBV11-2
CDR3nt: TGTGCCAGCAGCCCCAGAGGGCCTAGCGGAGAGACCCAGTACTTC
CDR3aa: CASSPRGPSGETQYF

d_gene: TRBD2
j_gene: TRBJ2-7
v_gene: TRBV10-1
CDR3nt: TGCGCCAGCACGGCGGGAGCCTACGAGCAGTACTTC
CDR3aa: CASTAGAYEQYF

d_gene: .
j_gene: TRBJ2-1
v_gene: TRBV28
CDR3nt: TGTGCCAGCAGTTTTTATCCACCGGAGGGCCCCTGGGATGAGCAGTTCTTC
CDR3aa: CASSFYPPEGPWDEQFF

d_gene: TRBD1
j_gene: TRBJ1-2
v_gene: TRBV5-8
CDR3nt: TGTGCCAGCAGCCCAGGGGGGCTTAACTATGGCTACACCTTC
CDR3aa: CASSPGGLNYGYTF

d_gene: .
j_gene: TRBJ2-7
v_gene: TRBV18
CDR3nt: TGTGCCAGCTCACCGATGGGCGGGTACGAGCAGTACTTC
CDR3aa: CASSPMGGYEQYF

d_gene: .
j_gene: TRBJ2-3
v_gene: TRBV15
CDR3nt: TGTGCCACCAGCAGCCTTCAACTTACCTCTAGCACAGATACGCAGTATTTT
CDR3aa: CATSSLQLTSSTDTQYF

d_gene: .
j_gene: TRBJ1-4
v_gene: TRBV7-9
CDR3nt: TGTGCCAGCAGCTTAGCAGGGGTCCACTCTAATGAAAAACTGTTTTTT
CDR3aa: CASSLAGVHSNEKLFF

d_gene: TRBD1
j_gene: TRBJ1-3
v_gene: TRBV28
CDR3nt: TGTGCCAGCAGTTTTACAGGGGAGCCCTTCTCTGGAAACACCATATATTTT
CDR3aa: CASSFTGEPFSGNTIYF

d_gene: TRBD2
j_gene: TRBJ2-1
v_gene: TRBV6-1
CDR3nt: TGTGCCAGCAGTGAAGTAAGGGACTACCGCTACAATGAGCAGTTCTTC
CDR3aa: CASSEVRDYRYNEQFF

d_gene: .
j_gene: TRBJ1-2
v_gene: TRBV7-8
CDR3nt: TGTGCCAGCAGCGGAGGAGTTAGCTATGGCTACACCTTC
CDR3aa: CASSGGVSYGYTF

d_gene: .
j_gene: TRBJ1-2
v_gene: TRBV9
CDR3nt: TGTGCCAGCAGCCCACCTCAGGGCCCAGGCAGCCGCTACACCTTC
CDR3aa: CASSPPQGPGSRYTF

d_gene: .
j_gene: TRBJ1-2
v_gene: TRBV15
CDR3nt: TGTGCCACCAGCAGGGACAGTCGTGGCTATGGCTACACCTTC
CDR3aa: CATSRDSRGYGYTF

d_gene: TRBD2
j_gene: TRBJ2-1
v_gene: TRBV6-1
CDR3nt: TGTGCCAGCAGGCTAGCGGGCGATGAGCAGTTCTTC
CDR3aa: CASRLAGDEQFF